The 16 T cell receptor beta chains below come from one sample, sequenced in a study of graft-versus-host responses after intestinal transplantation (dated by TCRdb to the early 2020s). Libraries were prepared through the immunoSEQ multiplex PCR assay. The clones in this table, taken by TCRdb from immuneACCESS, are in-frame only. Not every clone is retained; where verified, under half of the shortfall comes from an unresolved V gene, and the cause of the rest is unknown. The sample includes around 93,000 clones, with 75% to 95% observed a single time. The top ten clones comprise around 5.8% of the sample. The antigens these receptors bind are not known. In the paper's terms, the time point label means: cells obtained before transplantation from donor or recipient. The material sequenced was unstimulated CD8+ T cells sorted from spleen or lymph node cells, taken before intestinal transplant. All receptors derive from a human donor who received an intestinal transplant.

The chain uses TRBV11-2 and TRBJ2-5; D is possibly TRBD2 (5 bases). This CDR3 has 16 amino acids. V lost 1 base and J 1 base, leaving 13 bases between the germline ends. Germline-derived CDR1 and CDR2 are SGHAT and FQNNGV. CDR3 amino acids: CASSLVEGFVQETQYF. Written as DNA, the CDR3 is TGTGCCAGCAGCTTAGTTGAGGGATTCGTCCAAGAGACCCAGTACTTC.

This clone appeared a single time. The chain couples TRBV6-5 to TRBJ2-3; D uncertain. CDR3 length: 13 residues. Per the germline V gene, CDR1 is MNHEY and CDR2 is SVGAGI. Deletions cut 2 bases from V and 0 bases from J, with 3 bases between. For the CDR3, the DNA is TGTGCCAGCAGTTACACTAGCACAGATACGCAGTATTTT. It is translated as CASSYTSTDTQYF.

The chain links TRBV27 to TRBJ2-1; 7 bases are shared with TRBD2. Unmatched junction bases numbered 9, after V lost 5 bases and J lost 2 bases. Germline V gene sequence: CDR1 MNHEY, CDR2 SMNVEV (reference sequence). There are 16 residues in the CDR3. For the CDR3, the DNA is TGTGCCAGCAGTGTCGGGGGACTACCTCCCTACAATGAGCAGTTCTTC. The encoded protein is CASSVGGLPPYNEQFF.

V usage is TRBV4-1 and J usage is TRBJ2-5; a possible D gene is TRBD2 (6 bases). CDR1 is MGHRA and CDR2 is YSYEKL in the germline V gene. V lost 1 base and J lost 6, with 12 bases in between. This CDR3 spans 14 amino acids. The CDR3 DNA sequence: TGCGCCAGCAGCCAAGTAGGGACTCGAAAGACCCAGTACTTC. Its protein product is CASSQVGTRKTQYF.

Only a few counts were recorded for this clone. The chain employs TRBV10-1 and TRBJ1-6; D is undetermined. Germline V gives CDR1 WNHNN, CDR2 SYGVQD (reference sequence). This CDR3 region has 13 residues. V lost 10 bases and J lost 8, with 15 bases in between. The CDR3, as DNA: TGCGCCACCACAGTACGGGTCTATTCACCCCTCCACTTT. This gives the protein CATTVRVYSPLHF.

The chain recombines TRBV7-9 with TRBJ2-5; D could derive from TRBD1 or TRBD2 (5 bases each). Germline V gives CDR1 SEHNR, CDR2 FQNEAQ (reference sequence). Trimming took 3 bases from V and 4 from J, leaving 18 bases between them. CDR3 length equals 16 residues. Here the CDR3 reads CASSFPGPLGPETQYF. The CDR3 DNA reads TGTGCCAGCAGCTTCCCGGGACCCCTGGGTCCAGAGACCCAGTACTTC.

The V and J genes are TRBV27 and TRBJ2-2; D not certain. The ends were cut back, 3 bases at V and 6 bases at J, with 8 bases in the middle. CDR3 length: 13 amino acids. Germline assignment: CDR1 MNHEY and CDR2 SMNVEV (reference sequence). The CDR3 sequence is CASSFFNAGELFF. CDR3 bases: TGTGCCAGCAGTTTCTTCAACGCCGGGGAGCTGTTTTTT.

The chain recombines TRBV7-9 with TRBJ2-7, with D perhaps TRBD1 (6 bases). CDR3 length equals 14 residues. In germline, CDR1 is SEHNR, CDR2 FQNEAQ (reference sequence). The germline V and J ends were trimmed by 5 bases and 1 base, with 12 bases remaining between them. CDR3 loop: CASSHVDRSYEQYF. The CDR3 DNA follows: TGTGCCAGCAGCCACGTGGACAGATCCTACGAGCAGTACTTC.

J is TRBJ2-7 and V is TRBV6-5; D unresolved. The ends were cut back, 5 bases at V and 4 bases at J, with 15 bases in the middle. The CDR3 extends over 14 amino acids. Germline V lookup: CDR1 MNHEY, CDR2 SVGAGI. The CDR3 region is CASSTSTAQYEQYF. The CDR3 coding sequence is TGTGCCAGCAGTACCTCTACGGCCCAATACGAGCAGTACTTC.

V gene TRBV13 combines with J gene TRBJ1-1, with 8 bases identical to TRBD1. The germline CDR1 and CDR2 sequences are PRHDT and FYEKMQ (reference sequence). The V and J ends lost 1 base and 1 base, in that order; junction bases with no gene match: 2. The CDR3 consists of 15 residues. The CDR3 reads CASSLDGTGNTEAFF. DNA for the CDR3: TGTGCCAGCAGCTTAGACGGGACAGGGAACACTGAAGCTTTCTTT.

The chain links TRBV9 to TRBJ1-1, with D hard to call. Trimming removed 0 bases at V and 0 bases at J, with 9 bases between. CDR3 length: 15 amino acids. CDR1 and CDR2 (germline): SGDLS, YYNGEE. CDR3 amino acids: CASSVGGTLNTEAFF. The DNA for the CDR3 is TGTGCCAGCAGCGTAGGTGGCACTTTGAACACTGAAGCTTTCTTT.

The V gene is TRBV14, the J gene TRBJ2-7; D remains unclear. V was clipped by 5 bases and J by 4 bases, with 15 bases between them. This CDR3 is built from 14 residues. Germline V gives CDR1 SGHDN, CDR2 FVKESK. The CDR3 DNA follows: TGTGCCAGCAGCTCTGGAAGTCGCCCTTACGAGCAGTACTTC. It encodes CASSSGSRPYEQYF.

J is TRBJ2-7 and V is TRBV12-5; either TRBD1 or TRBD2 may fit D (6 bases each). The CDR3 totals 15 residues. CDR1 and CDR2 (germline): LGHNT, FRNRAP. The V and J ends lost 0 bases and 5 bases respectively, with 14 bases between them. The CDR3 nucleotides read TGTGCTAGTGGTTTGGTAGTTTGGGGGGCCCACGAGCAGTACTTC. Its translation is CASGLVVWGAHEQYF.

The chain has TRBV5-1 and TRBJ1-5; possible D gene TRBD1, 6 bases. The germline V gene encodes CDR1 SGHRS and CDR2 YFSETQ. Trimming took 0 bases from V and 7 from J, leaving 17 bases between them. There are 16 residues in the CDR3. The CDR3 loop reads CASSLEPGQPGQPQHF. Here the CDR3 DNA reads TGCGCCAGCAGCTTGGAACCGGGACAACCAGGGCAGCCCCAGCATTTT.

This chain uses TRBV19 with TRBJ2-5, with 9 bases fitting TRBD2. CDR3 length equals 14 residues. The V segment lost 4 bases and the J segment 5 bases; nucleotides outside the gene matches: 5. In germline, CDR1 is LNHDA, CDR2 SQIVND (reference sequence). The CDR3 loop reads CASSKGLAYETQYF. The CDR3 nucleotides are TGTGCCAGTAGTAAGGGACTAGCTTACGAGACCCAGTACTTC.

The chain recombines TRBV28 with TRBJ1-1; D is possibly TRBD1 (5 bases). This CDR3 spans 14 amino acids. The ends were cut back, 6 bases at V and 3 bases at J, with 14 bases in the middle. Per the germline V gene, CDR1 is MDHEN and CDR2 is SYDVKM. The CDR3 reads CASRDPAGDTEAFF. CDR3 coding DNA: TGTGCCAGCAGGGACCCGGCGGGGGACACTGAAGCTTTCTTT.